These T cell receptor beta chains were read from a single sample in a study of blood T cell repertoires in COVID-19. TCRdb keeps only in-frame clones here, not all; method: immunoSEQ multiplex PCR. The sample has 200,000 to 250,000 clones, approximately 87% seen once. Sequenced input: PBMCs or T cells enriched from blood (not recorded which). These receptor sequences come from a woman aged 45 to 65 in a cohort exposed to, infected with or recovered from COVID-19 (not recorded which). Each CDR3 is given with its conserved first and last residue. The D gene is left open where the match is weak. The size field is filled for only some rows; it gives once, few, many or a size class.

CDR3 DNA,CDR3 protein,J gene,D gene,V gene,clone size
TGTGCCAGCAGCTTTCCCAGGGAGGAAATTTGGGAACTTTACAATGAGCAGTTCTTC,CASSFPREEIWELYNEQFF,TRBJ2-1,-,TRBV7-8,-
TGTGCCAGCACCTTGGGGTGGACAGGGGTCCAAGAGACCCAGTACTTC,CASTLGWTGVQETQYF,TRBJ2-5,TRBD1,TRBV5-8,-
TGTGCCACCAGTGCCAGGGCCTACTCACCCCTCCACTTT,CATSARAYSPLHF,TRBJ1-6,-,TRBV24-1,-
TGTGCCAGCAGTTTACAGGGTGGAACCACCTACGAGCAGTACTTC,CASSLQGGTTYEQYF,TRBJ2-7,-,TRBV27,-
TGTGCCAGCAGCTCCCCGGGACAGCGTAATGAAAAACTGTTTTTT,CASSSPGQRNEKLFF,TRBJ1-4,TRBD1,TRBV5-4,-
TGTGCCTGGAGTGTCGGACAGCGCTATGGCTACACCTTC,CAWSVGQRYGYTF,TRBJ1-2,-,TRBV30,-
TGTGCCAGCAGACCGAGTAAAAGCTCCTACGAGCAGTACTTC,CASRPSKSSYEQYF,TRBJ2-7,-,TRBV7-2,-
TGTGCCAGCAGCTTGGCCAACCAGCGGGGGAACCTGGGGACCCAGTACTTC,CASSLANQRGNLGTQYF,TRBJ2-5,TRBD2,TRBV5-4,-
TGTGCCAGCAGCGTAGGGTGGGGAGGGGAGACCCAGTACTTC,CASSVGWGGETQYF,TRBJ2-5,TRBD2,TRBV9,-
TGTGCCAGCAGTTCCCTGCGAGGCCGGAGTATAGATACGCAGTATTTT,CASSSLRGRSIDTQYF,TRBJ2-3,-,TRBV6-2/TRBV6-3,-
TGTGCCAGCAGGATTGACAGGGAGAACACTGAAGCTTTCTTT,CASRIDRENTEAFF,TRBJ1-1,TRBD1,TRBV27,-
TGTGCCAGCAGCCAAGCGCCTGGACAGGGCTACGAGCAGTACTTC,CASSQAPGQGYEQYF,TRBJ2-7,TRBD1,TRBV4-2,-
TGTGCCAGCTCAAGCAATGAAAACACTGAAGCTTTCTTT,CASSSNENTEAFF,TRBJ1-1,-,TRBV18,-
TGTGCCAGCAGGGCGGGGTCCGAGGGCTACACCTTC,CASRAGSEGYTF,TRBJ1-2,-,TRBV2,-
TGTGCCAGCAGTTTCAACCGCGGGACAGCGAACTATGGCTACACCTTC,CASSFNRGTANYGYTF,TRBJ1-2,TRBD1,TRBV27,-
TGTGCCAGCAGTAACGGCCTCAGGGACACTGAAGCTTTCTTT,CASSNGLRDTEAFF,TRBJ1-1,-,TRBV6-5,-
TGTGCCAGCCAGGCCCGGACAGGGATAAATTCACCCCTCCACTTT,CASQARTGINSPLHF,TRBJ1-6,TRBD1,TRBV7-8,once
TGCGCCAGCAGCCAAGGACAGGGGGCAATGAACACTGAAGCTTTCTTT,CASSQGQGAMNTEAFF,TRBJ1-1,TRBD1,TRBV4-3,-
TGTGCCAGCAGCCAAGGAAGTTTATTAGAGAGCTCCTACAATGAGCAGTTCTTC,CASSQGSLLESSYNEQFF,TRBJ2-1,-,TRBV3-1/TRBV3-2,-
TGTGCCAGCACCTATGCAGGGGGCGCGGGCACTGAAGCTTTCTTT,CASTYAGGAGTEAFF,TRBJ1-1,TRBD1,TRBV6-5,-
TGTGCCAGCTCACCGACTAGCGTACAGACCCAGTACTTC,CASSPTSVQTQYF,TRBJ2-5,TRBD2,TRBV18,-
TGTGCCAGCAGCCGCGGGGGGTTCCGCTCCTACAATGAGCAGTTCTTC,CASSRGGFRSYNEQFF,TRBJ2-1,TRBD2,TRBV7-2,-
TGTGCCAGCGCCCGGGAAGGCAATCAGCCCCAGCATTTT,CASAREGNQPQHF,TRBJ1-5,-,TRBV2,once
TGTGCCAGCAGTTTCGGGGTGAGACAGCCCCAGCATTTT,CASSFGVRQPQHF,TRBJ1-5,-,TRBV12-3/TRBV12-4,-
TGTGCCACCAGTGACCCCACTAGCGGGGGCTCTACGCAGTATTTT,CATSDPTSGGSTQYF,TRBJ2-3,TRBD2,TRBV24-1,-
TGTGCCAGCAGGGAGAACAGGGGATCCGGCTACACCTTC,CASRENRGSGYTF,TRBJ1-2,TRBD1,TRBV7-3,few
TGTGCCAGCAGCTCAGGGGCTGGTCAGCCCCAGCATTTT,CASSSGAGQPQHF,TRBJ1-5,-,TRBV7-3,-
TGCAGCGTGGTGGGACAGGACAGAAACACCATATATTTT,CSVVGQDRNTIYF,TRBJ1-3,TRBD1,TRBV29-1,-
TGTGCCACCAGTGATCCCAGGGCGGAAACAGATACGCAGTATTTT,CATSDPRAETDTQYF,TRBJ2-3,-,TRBV24-1,-
TGCAGTGCACTCAGGTTACAATCTGCTTTCTTT,CSALRLQSAFF,TRBJ1-1,-,TRBV20-1,many
TGTGCCAGCAGCTGGGGGACAGCGCGCACTGAAGCTTTCTTT,CASSWGTARTEAFF,TRBJ1-1,TRBD1,TRBV7-2,-
TGCGCCAGCAGCCCGGGACAGGCGATTCGAGGCTACACCTTC,CASSPGQAIRGYTF,TRBJ1-2,TRBD1,TRBV5-1,-
TGTGCCAGCAGAAAGGGCGGGGAGACCCAGTACTTC,CASRKGGETQYF,TRBJ2-5,-,TRBV2,-
TGTGCCAGCAGACCATACCCCGGCAGGGGGCTTCATGGCTACACCTTC,CASRPYPGRGLHGYTF,TRBJ1-2,TRBD1,TRBV27,-
TGTGCCAGCAGCTCAGAGGGATCGGCGGAGACCCAGTACTTC,CASSSEGSAETQYF,TRBJ2-5,-,TRBV7-2,once
TGTGCCAGCAGTTACGGGAGGGGGGATGAAAAACTGTTTTTT,CASSYGRGDEKLFF,TRBJ1-4,-,TRBV6-5,-
TGTGCCAGCAGTGGTCGGACAGGTTGGGCTGCCTACAATGAGCAGTTCTTC,CASSGRTGWAAYNEQFF,TRBJ2-1,TRBD1,TRBV25-1,-
TGTGCCATCACCCCAAGTAAACTCGGGTATAATTCACCCCTCCACTTT,CAITPSKLGYNSPLHF,TRBJ1-6,-,TRBV10-3,-
TGTGCCAGCAGTCAAGGACAGGGGAGGATAGCTGGAAACACCATATATTTT,CASSQGQGRIAGNTIYF,TRBJ1-3,TRBD1,TRBV28,once
TGCGCCAGCAGCTCACAGGGGGCCGGCACTGAAGCTTTCTTT,CASSSQGAGTEAFF,TRBJ1-1,TRBD1,TRBV5-1,-
TGCGCCAGCAGCCAAGATTGGGCAGGCCCCTACCAGCCCCAGCATTTT,CASSQDWAGPYQPQHF,TRBJ1-5,-,TRBV4-3,-
TGTGCCAGCAGCTCCAGGACTAGCGGGCGCGTTGATACGCAGTATTTT,CASSSRTSGRVDTQYF,TRBJ2-3,TRBD2,TRBV7-3,-
TGTGCCACCAGCAGAGCGGTGGGATTGGGGACAGGAGGTCCTGGGGCCAACGTCCTGACTTTC,CATSRAVGLGTGGPGANVLTF,TRBJ2-6,TRBD1,TRBV15,-
TGCAGTGCTAGTTTACTAGCGGAAGAGCAGTACTTC,CSASLLAEEQYF,TRBJ2-7,TRBD2,TRBV20-1,few
TGTGCCAGCAGTGAGAATTTAGGGGCCATCCAGTACTTC,CASSENLGAIQYF,TRBJ2-7,-,TRBV28,once
TGCAGCGTCGCGGACACTTTCTATGGCTACACCTTC,CSVADTFYGYTF,TRBJ1-2,-,TRBV29-1,-
TGTGCCAGTAGTACAGGGGGCCTCTACGAGCAGTACTTC,CASSTGGLYEQYF,TRBJ2-7,TRBD1,TRBV19,-
TGTGCCGCGGGTTACGAGCAGTACTTC,CAAGYEQYF,TRBJ2-7,-,TRBV27,-
TGTGCCAGCAGCCATGGCATCCGAACTAGCGGGAGCCAAGAGACCCAGTACTTC,CASSHGIRTSGSQETQYF,TRBJ2-5,TRBD2,TRBV4-2,-
TGTGCCAGCTCACCATTGGGACAGGGGACAAACATTCAGTACTTC,CASSPLGQGTNIQYF,TRBJ2-4,TRBD1,TRBV18,-
TGTGCCAGTACCCCATGGCGGGACGCTCGCCGGGAGGAAAAACTGTTTTTT,CASTPWRDARREEKLFF,TRBJ1-4,-,TRBV19,-
TGTGCCAGCAGCCTAGGACAGCGTGGGACTGAAGCTTTCTTT,CASSLGQRGTEAFF,TRBJ1-1,-,TRBV6-2/TRBV6-3,once